These 4 T cell receptor beta chains came from one sample sequenced in a study of blood T cell repertoires in COVID-19. The repertoire was sequenced with immunoSEQ multiplex PCR; TCRdb's copy has only in-frame clones and lacks some. This sample has tens of thousands of clones, with approximately 90% found just once. What was sequenced was peripheral blood. The receptors shown here come from a human donor with active COVID-19. The donor label of this sample is uncertain.

The chain has TRBV21-1 and TRBJ2-2; the table assigns TRBD1, which was not confirmed against the DNA. TRBV21-1 is assigned pseudogene status. There are 17 residues in the CDR3. The CDR3 here is CASSKPTARQNTGELFF. The CDR3 region has the DNA TGTGCCAGCAGCAAACCCACGGCACGACAGAACACCGGGGAGCTGTTTTTT.

The V and J genes are TRBV7-8 and TRBJ1-3; D remains unclear. The V end was cut by 1 base, the J end by 4 bases, with 14 bases between. The CDR3 runs 16 residues. Germline V lookup: CDR1 SGHVS, CDR2 FQNEAQ. The CDR3 nucleotides read TGTGCCAGCAGCTTAGGGGAGGGAATGGGAGGAAACACCATATATTTT. It yields the protein CASSLGEGMGGNTIYF. The full variable domain, with the rest looked up from reference TRBV7-8 and TRBJ1-3, is GAGVSQSPRYKVAKRGQDVALRCDPISGHVSLFWYQQALGQGPEFLTYFQNEAQLDKSGLPSDRFFAERPEGSVSTLKIQRTQQEDSAVYLCASSLGEGMGGNTIYFGEGSWLTVV.

V gene TRBV7-3 combines with J gene TRBJ2-2, with D possibly TRBD2 on 5 matching bases. CDR1 SGHTA and CDR2 FQGTGA come from the germline V gene. This CDR3 is 15 amino acids long. Trimming removed 4 bases from V and 6 bases from J, with 15 bases in between. CDR3 DNA sequence: TGTGCCAGCAGCTCCCGCCCCGGGAATCCCGGGGAGCTGTTTTTT. This translates into CASSSRPGNPGELFF.

V usage is TRBV10-3 and J usage is TRBJ1-1, with 7 nucleotides matching TRBD1. This CDR3 spans 13 amino acids. J gave up 8 bases and V 3 bases, and 6 bases lay outside the gene matches. CDR1 is ENHRY, CDR2 SYGVKD, per germline. The CDR3 DNA sequence: TGTGCCATCAGTGATTTGGAACAGGGGGAAGCTTTCTTT. Encoded protein: CAISDLEQGEAFF.